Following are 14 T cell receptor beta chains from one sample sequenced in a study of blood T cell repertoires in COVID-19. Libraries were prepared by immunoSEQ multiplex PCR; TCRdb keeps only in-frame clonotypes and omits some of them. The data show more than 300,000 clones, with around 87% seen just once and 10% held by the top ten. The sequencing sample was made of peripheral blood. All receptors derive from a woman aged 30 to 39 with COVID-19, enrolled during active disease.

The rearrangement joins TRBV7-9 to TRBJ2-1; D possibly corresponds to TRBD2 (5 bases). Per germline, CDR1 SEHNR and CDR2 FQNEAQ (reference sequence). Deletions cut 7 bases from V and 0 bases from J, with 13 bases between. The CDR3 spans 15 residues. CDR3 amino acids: CASTWERSSYNEQFF. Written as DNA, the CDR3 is TGTGCCAGCACCTGGGAGCGGAGCTCCTACAATGAGCAGTTCTTC. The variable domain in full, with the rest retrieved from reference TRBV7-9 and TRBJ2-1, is DTGVSQNPRHKITKRGQNVTFRCDPISEHNRLYWYRQTLGQGPEFLTYFQNEAQLEKSRLLSDRFSAERPKGSFSTLEIQRTEQGDSAMYLCASTWERSSYNEQFFGPGTRLTVL.

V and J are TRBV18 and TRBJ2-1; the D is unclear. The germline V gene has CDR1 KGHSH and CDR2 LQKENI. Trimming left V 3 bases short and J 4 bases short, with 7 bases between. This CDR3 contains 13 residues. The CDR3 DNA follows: TGTGCCAGCTCACCTAGAGGATACAATGAGCAGTTCTTC. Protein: CASSPRGYNEQFF.

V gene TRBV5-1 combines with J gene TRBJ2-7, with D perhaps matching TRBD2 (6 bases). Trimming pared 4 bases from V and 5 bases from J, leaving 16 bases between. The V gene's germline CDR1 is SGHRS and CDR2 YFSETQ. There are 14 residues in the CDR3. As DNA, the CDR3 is TGCGCCAGCAGCCTCCTTTCGGGGGTGGACGAGCAGTACTTC. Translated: CASSLLSGVDEQYF.

In DNA, the CDR3 is TGTGCCAGCAGTTTAGGGGGCGCGCACACTGAAGCTTTCTTT. Translated, it gives CASSLGGAHTEAFF. V gene TRBV28 combines with J gene TRBJ1-1, with D perhaps matching TRBD1 (6 bases). CDR1 is MDHEN and CDR2 is SYDVKM in the germline V gene. The CDR3 has 14 residues. V lost 2 bases and J 3 bases, leaving 10 bases between the germline ends.

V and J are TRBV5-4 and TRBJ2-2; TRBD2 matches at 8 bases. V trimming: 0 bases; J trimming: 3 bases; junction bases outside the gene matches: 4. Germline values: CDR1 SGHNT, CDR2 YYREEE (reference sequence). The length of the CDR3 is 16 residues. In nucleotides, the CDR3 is TGTGCCAGCAGCTTGGGTCCGGGACTAGACACCGGGGAGCTGTTTTTT. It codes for CASSLGPGLDTGELFF.

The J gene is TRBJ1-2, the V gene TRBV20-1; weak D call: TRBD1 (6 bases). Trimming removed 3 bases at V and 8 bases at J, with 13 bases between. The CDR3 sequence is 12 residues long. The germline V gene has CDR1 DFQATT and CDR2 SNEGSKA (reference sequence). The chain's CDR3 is CSASLGAMGYTF. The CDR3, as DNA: TGCAGTGCTAGTCTGGGGGCCATGGGCTACACCTTC.

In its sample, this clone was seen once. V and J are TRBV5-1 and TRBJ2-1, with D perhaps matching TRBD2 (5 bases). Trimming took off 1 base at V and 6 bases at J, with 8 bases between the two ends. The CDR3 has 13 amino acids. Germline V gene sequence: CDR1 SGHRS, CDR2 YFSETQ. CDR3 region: CASSLRAGNEQFF. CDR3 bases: TGCGCCAGCAGCTTGAGGGCGGGCAATGAGCAGTTCTTC.

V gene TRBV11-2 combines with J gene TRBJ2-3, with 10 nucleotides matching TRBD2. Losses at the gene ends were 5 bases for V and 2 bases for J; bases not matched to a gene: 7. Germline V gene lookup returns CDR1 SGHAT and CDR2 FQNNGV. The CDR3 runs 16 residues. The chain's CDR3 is CASSTGTSVNTDTQYF. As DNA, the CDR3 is TGTGCCAGCAGCACCGGGACTAGCGTTAACACAGATACGCAGTATTTT.

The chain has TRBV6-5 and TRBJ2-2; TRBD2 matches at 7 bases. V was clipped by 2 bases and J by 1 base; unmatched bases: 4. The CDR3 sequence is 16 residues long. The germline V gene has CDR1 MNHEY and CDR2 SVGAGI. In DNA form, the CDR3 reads TGTGCCAGCAGTTACCGGGGCGGGGGGAACACCGGGGAGCTGTTTTTT. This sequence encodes CASSYRGGGNTGELFF.

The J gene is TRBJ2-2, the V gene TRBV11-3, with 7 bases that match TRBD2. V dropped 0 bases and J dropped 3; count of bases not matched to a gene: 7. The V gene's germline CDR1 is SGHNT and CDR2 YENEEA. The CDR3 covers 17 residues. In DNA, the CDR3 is TGTGCCAGCAGCTTAGAACCCCAGGGACTACACACCGGGGAGCTGTTTTTT. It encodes CASSLEPQGLHTGELFF. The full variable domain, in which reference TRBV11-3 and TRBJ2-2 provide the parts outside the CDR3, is EAGVVQSPRYKIIEKKQPVAFWCNPISGHNTLYWYLQNLGQGPELLIRYENEEAVDDSQLPKDRFSAERLKGVDSTLKIQPAELGDSAVYLCASSLEPQGLHTGELFFGEGSRLTVL.

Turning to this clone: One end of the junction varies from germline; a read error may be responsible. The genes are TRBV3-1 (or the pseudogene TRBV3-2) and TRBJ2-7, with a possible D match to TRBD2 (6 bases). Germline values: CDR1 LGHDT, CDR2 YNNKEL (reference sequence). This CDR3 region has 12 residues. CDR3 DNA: TGTGCCAGCAGCCAAGGCGGGGCCCAGCCCGTATTC. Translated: CASSQGGAQPVF.

CDR3 DNA: TGTGCCCTCCAGGGGGGAAATACGCAGTATTTT. Translating gives CALQGGNTQYF. This chain joins TRBV30 and TRBJ2-3; tentatively, D is TRBD1 (7 bases). CDR3 length: 11 amino acids. The V gene lost 8 bases and the J gene lost 7 bases, with 13 bases spanning the gap. From germline, CDR1 is GTSNPN and CDR2 SVGIG (reference sequence).

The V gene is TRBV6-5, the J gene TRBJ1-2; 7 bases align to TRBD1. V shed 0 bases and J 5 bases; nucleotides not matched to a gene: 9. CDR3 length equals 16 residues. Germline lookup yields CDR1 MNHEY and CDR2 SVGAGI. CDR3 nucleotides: TGTGCCAGCAGTTACTCGCTGTTCGGGACAGTTTATGGCTACACCTTC. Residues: CASSYSLFGTVYGYTF.

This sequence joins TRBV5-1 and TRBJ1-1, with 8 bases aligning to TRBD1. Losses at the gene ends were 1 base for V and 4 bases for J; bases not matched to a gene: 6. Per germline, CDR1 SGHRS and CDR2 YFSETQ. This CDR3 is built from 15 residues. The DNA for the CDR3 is TGCGCCAGCAGCTTGACAGGGGGTGTTGGCACTGAAGCTTTCTTT. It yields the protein CASSLTGGVGTEAFF.